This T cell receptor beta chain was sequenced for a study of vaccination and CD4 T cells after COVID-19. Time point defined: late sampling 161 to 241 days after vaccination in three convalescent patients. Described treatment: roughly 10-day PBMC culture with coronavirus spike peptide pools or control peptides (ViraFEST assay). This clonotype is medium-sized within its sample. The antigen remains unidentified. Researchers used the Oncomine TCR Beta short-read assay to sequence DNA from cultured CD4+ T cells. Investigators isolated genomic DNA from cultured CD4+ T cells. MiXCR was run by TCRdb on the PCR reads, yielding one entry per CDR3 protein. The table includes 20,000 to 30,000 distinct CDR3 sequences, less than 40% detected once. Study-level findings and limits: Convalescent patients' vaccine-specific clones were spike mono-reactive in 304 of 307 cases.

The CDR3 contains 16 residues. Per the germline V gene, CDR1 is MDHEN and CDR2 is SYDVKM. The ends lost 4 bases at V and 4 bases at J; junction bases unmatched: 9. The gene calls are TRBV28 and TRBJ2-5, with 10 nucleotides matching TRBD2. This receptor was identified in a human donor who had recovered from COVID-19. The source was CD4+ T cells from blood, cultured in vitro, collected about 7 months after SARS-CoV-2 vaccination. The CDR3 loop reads CASSSTPSGSRETQYF. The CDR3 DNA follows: TGTGCCAGCAGTTCCACCCCTAGCGGGAGCAGAGAGACCCAGTACTTC.